What follows is one T cell receptor (beta chain) and its context. What it binds is not known. Skipping T cell sorting, the study isolated total RNA directly from whole blood. The germline V gene has CDR1 SQVTM and CDR2 ANQGSEA. This CDR3 spans 13 amino acids. The data were taken from a study of monozygotic twins with inflammatory bowel disease. Study-level findings and limits: In patient repertoires, differing immunosuppressive treatments may have added some variability. Sharing of clonotypes with others was lower in IBD patients than in healthy twins, and this was especially so with disease activity.

TCRdb re-called the 5' RACE reads, yielding one record per CDR3 amino acid sequence without DNA. The sample totals approximately 150,000 distinct CDR3 sequences. This clonotype was obtained from a human donor with ulcerative colitis or Crohn's disease, or a healthy co-twin of an affected twin (not recorded which). Input material: blood. The rearrangement links TRBV29-1 to TRBJ2-5; TCRdb picks TRBD1, but there is no DNA to check that call. CDR3 in amino acids: CSVERTHQETQYF.